This T cell receptor beta chain is from a study of cytomegalovirus exposure and HLA in healthy donors. In the case of this clone: As yet, its antigen is unknown.

Primers: 60 Vbeta forward and 13 Jbeta reverse. The method was immunoSEQ multiplex PCR; TCRdb's version includes in-frame clones alone and lacks a portion of them. The sample records about 130,000 clones, about 73% being singletons. The CDR3 runs 10 residues. CDR1 and CDR2 (germline): DFQATT, SNEGSKA (reference sequence). V was clipped by 4 bases and J by 6 bases, with 6 bases between them. Study-wide points: TRBV6-2, TRBV6-3 and other indistinguishable V segments were excluded. HLA alleles showed associations with 15,000 to 20,000 TCR beta sequences in a later analysis, at a 0.05 false discovery rate. It was confirmed in vitro that a few of the CMV-associated chains were specific for CMV antigens.

The clonotype comes from a human donor in good health. V usage is TRBV20-1 and J usage is TRBJ1-2; D is ambiguous. The source material was PBMCs. DNA of the CDR3: TGCAGTGCTATCGTAGATGGCTACACCTTC. As protein: CSAIVDGYTF.